The 26 T cell receptor beta chains below were found in one sample sequenced in a study of CD8+CD57+ T cells in acquired aplastic anemia. The study profiled TCR beta VDJ and CDR3 using genomic DNA as template. TCRdb independently ran MiXCR on the reads; one entry per CDR3 protein. Of roughly 190,000 distinct CDR3 sequences in the sample, 54% are singletons; the top ten hold 16%. Material for sequencing was sorted CD4+, CD8+, or CD8+CD57+ T cells (not recorded which) from PBMCs. The source is a human donor in good health, serving as a control.

The chain combines TRBV9 with TRBJ1-2; D perhaps matches TRBD1 (5 bases). V was cut by 0 bases and J by 3 bases, with 18 bases left in between. The CDR3 spans 17 residues. Per the germline V gene, CDR1 is SGDLS and CDR2 is YYNGEE. The CDR3 DNA follows: TGTGCCAGCAGCGTAGGACCCACCGGAGGGGCTTACTATGGCTACACCTTC. Amino acid sequence: CASSVGPTGGAYYGYTF.

J is TRBJ1-1 and V is TRBV5-4, with D tentatively TRBD1 (5 bases). The CDR3 is 11 amino acids. Germline CDR1 and CDR2: SGHNT and YYREEE (reference sequence). V lost 5 bases to trimming and J lost 10 bases, with 12 bases between them. Written as DNA, the CDR3 is TGTGCCAGCAGTTGGGGGGGGTCAGCTTTCTTT. It encodes CASSWGGSAFF.

The CDR3 is CASSFSQGGHNEQFF. The CDR3 nucleotides read TGTGCCAGCAGCTTCAGTCAGGGAGGCCACAATGAGCAGTTCTTC. The V and J genes are TRBV7-9 and TRBJ2-1, with a possible D match to TRBD2 (6 bases). This CDR3 has 15 amino acids. Trimming cost V 3 bases and J 5 bases, with 14 bases left between them. Germline V gene data show CDR1 as SEHNR and CDR2 as FQNEAQ (reference sequence).

The rearrangement uses TRBV19 and TRBJ1-5; D is unclear. The germline CDR1 and CDR2 sequences are LNHDA and SQIVND (reference sequence). The CDR3 loop spans 16 amino acids. V lost 3 bases, J lost 0 bases, and 12 bases lay in between. This chain's CDR3 is CASSIVSELSNQPQHF. As DNA, the CDR3 is TGTGCCAGTAGTATTGTATCAGAACTTAGCAATCAGCCCCAGCATTTT.

This clonotype has a count of ten or more. This chain uses TRBV4-2 with TRBJ2-1; no clear D. Germline CDR1 is LGHNA and CDR2 is YNFKEQ. The CDR3 extends over 15 amino acids. V gave up 4 bases and J gave up 7 bases, with 17 bases separating them. The CDR3 DNA is TGTGCCAGCAGCCCCCCTGGTGGATTAGGTAATGAGCAGTTCTTC. This codes for CASSPPGGLGNEQFF.

CDR3 amino acids: CSVLRGTTDTQYF. The CDR3 DNA reads TGCAGCGTTCTCAGGGGGACCACAGATACGCAGTATTTT. V and J are TRBV29-1 and TRBJ2-3, with 7 bases identical to TRBD1. The CDR3 runs to 13 residues. From germline, CDR1 is SQVTM and CDR2 ANQGSEA. V trimming: 5 bases; J trimming: 2 bases; junction bases outside the gene matches: 4.

This clonotype was detected only once. In DNA form, the CDR3 reads TGTGCCAGCAGCGTAACCGGGACGATTAATGAAAAACTGTTTTTT. Protein: CASSVTGTINEKLFF. The rearrangement joins TRBV9 to TRBJ1-4; D is perhaps TRBD1 (5 bases). Germline assignment: CDR1 SGDLS and CDR2 YYNGEE. The CDR3 has 15 amino acids. V lost 1 base and J lost 4, with 11 bases in between.

This clonotype was seen a handful of times. Here the CDR3 reads CASSPGSPYEQYF. The CDR3 DNA sequence: TGTGCCAGCAGCCCAGGCAGTCCCTACGAGCAGTACTTC. The chain combines TRBV2 with TRBJ2-7, with unresolved D. CDR3 size: 13 residues. From germline, CDR1 is SNHLY and CDR2 FYNNEI. The ends were cut back, 6 bases at V and 2 bases at J, with 11 bases in the middle. The full variable domain, completed using reference TRBV2 and TRBJ2-7, is EPEVTQTPSHQVTQMGQEVILRCVPISNHLYFYWYRQILGQKVEFLVSFYNNEISEKSEIFDDQFSVERPDGSNFTLKIRSTKLEDSAMYFCASSPGSPYEQYFGPGTRLTVT.

This chain connects TRBV9 to TRBJ2-3; possibly TRBD1 or TRBD2 for D (5 bases each). The V gene lost 5 bases and the J gene lost 1 base, with 17 bases spanning the gap. Germline loops: CDR1 SGDLS, CDR2 YYNGEE. This CDR3 has 16 amino acids. CDR3 amino acids: CASRTPPGTGTDTQYF. The CDR3, as DNA: TGTGCCAGCAGGACCCCCCCGGGGACGGGCACAGATACGCAGTATTTT.

This clonotype appeared many times. This chain links TRBV12-3 or TRBV12-4 with TRBJ1-1; a possible D gene is TRBD1 (5 bases). The CDR3 length is 12 residues. Trimming pared 7 bases from V and 10 bases from J, leaving 16 bases between. The CDR3 coding sequence is TGTGCCAGCAACTTGGGGGGGTCACGAGCTTTCTTT. It specifies CASNLGGSRAFF.

To note about this clonotype: The germline gene is not matched at one end of the junction; a read error may be the cause. V gene TRBV5-6 combines with J gene TRBJ1-5; D is unclear. CDR3 length equals 15 residues. CDR1 is SGHDT, CDR2 YYEEEE, per germline. In DNA, the CDR3 is TGCGCCAGCAGCTTGGGAAGACCTAGCAATCAGCCCCAGCATTTT. It encodes CASSLGRPSNQPQHF.

This rearrangement joins TRBV2 to TRBJ2-7; 7 bases align to TRBD1. This CDR3 region has 14 residues. The germline V gene encodes CDR1 SNHLY and CDR2 FYNNEI. Losses at the gene ends were 4 bases for V and 3 bases for J; bases not matched to a gene: 6. DNA of the CDR3: TGTGCCAGCAGTGTGCCGGGACAGAGCTACGAGCAGTACTTC. Translation gives CASSVPGQSYEQYF.

Notes on this clonotype: At one end, the junction sequence differs from germline, possibly due to a read error. V usage is TRBV7-2 and J usage is TRBJ2-7, with 8 bases matching TRBD1. Germline V CDR1 and CDR2: SGHTA, FQGNSA. The CDR3 length is 16 residues. CDR3 coding DNA: TGTGCCAGCAGCCTAGCCCCGACAGGGGTCTCCTACGAGCAGTACTTC. This sequence encodes CASSLAPTGVSYEQYF.

The rearrangement joins TRBV7-8 to TRBJ2-7; 8 bases fit TRBD2. The J segment lost 6 bases and the V segment lost 5 bases, leaving 15 bases of the junction unmatched. CDR1 and CDR2 from the germline V gene are SGHVS and FQNEAQ. This CDR3 comprises 16 residues. Here the CDR3 reads CASSGSTAREVSEQYF. CDR3 DNA: TGTGCCAGCAGCGGATCGACGGCGCGGGAGGTCTCCGAGCAGTACTTC.

This clonotype has a count of ten or more. V is TRBV5-6 and J is TRBJ1-6; no clear D gene. V was clipped by 5 bases and J by 2 bases, with 11 bases between them. Germline V gene lookup returns CDR1 SGHDT and CDR2 YYEEEE. The CDR3 is 15 amino acids. CDR3 amino acids: CASRRWTAYNSPLHF. The DNA for the CDR3 is TGTGCCAGCAGGCGTTGGACGGCCTATAATTCACCCCTCCACTTT. The entire variable domain, with the rest obtained from reference TRBV5-6 and TRBJ1-6, is as follows: DAGVTQSPTHLIKTRGQQVTLRCSPKSGHDTVSWYQQALGQGPQFIFQYYEEEERQRGNFPDRFSGHQFPNYSSELNVNALLLGDSALYLCASRRWTAYNSPLHFGNGTRLTVT.

The chain links TRBV6-4 to TRBJ2-5; 10 bases map to TRBD2. This CDR3 spans 14 amino acids. Germline V lookup: CDR1 MRHNA, CDR2 SNTAGT. Trimming removed 2 bases from V and 4 bases from J; junction bases left unmatched: 1. The CDR3 DNA sequence: TGTGCCAGCAGTGACAGCGGGGGGGCAGAGACCCAGTACTTC. It is translated as CASSDSGGAETQYF.

This clonotype was seen at least ten times. The rearrangement uses TRBV20-1 and TRBJ1-5, with TRBD1 matching 7 bases. In germline, CDR1 is DFQATT, CDR2 SNEGSKA (reference sequence). V gave up 5 bases and J gave up 5 bases; unmatched junction bases: 9. The CDR3 contains 14 residues. The CDR3 region has the DNA TGCAGTGCTCTAAAGGACAGGATGGATCAGCCCCAGCATTTT. As protein: CSALKDRMDQPQHF.

The rearrangement uses TRBV19 and TRBJ1-2, with D possibly TRBD1 on 5 matching bases. V was clipped by 3 bases and J by 0 bases, with 11 bases between them. Germline V gene data show CDR1 as LNHDA and CDR2 as SQIVND (reference sequence). The CDR3 consists of 15 residues. The DNA of the CDR3 is TGTGCCAGTAGTATTTCAGGGACTTCTAACTATGGCTACACCTTC. Translation gives CASSISGTSNYGYTF.

In its sample, this clonotype was seen many times. This chain joins TRBV6-5 and TRBJ1-2, with 7 bases matching TRBD1. The V and J ends lost 4 bases and 7 bases, in that order; junction bases with no gene match: 6. CDR1 is MNHEY and CDR2 is SVGAGI in the germline V gene. The CDR3 covers 13 residues. The CDR3 is CASSSDRWGGYTF. The CDR3 nucleotides are TGTGCCAGCAGTTCGGACAGGTGGGGTGGCTACACCTTC.

The rearrangement joins TRBV24-1 to TRBJ2-1; 14 bases are shared with TRBD2. The germline CDR1 and CDR2 sequences are KGHDR and SFDVKD. The junction had 14 bases not matched to a gene; V was cut back by 5 bases and J by 3 bases. The CDR3 has 20 residues. CDR3 residues: CATSAPTGTSGSRNYNEQFF. CDR3 bases: TGTGCCACCAGTGCCCCCACCGGGACTAGCGGGAGTCGGAACTACAATGAGCAGTTCTTC.

This clonotype showed up just a few times. V is TRBV29-1 and J is TRBJ1-3; the D is unclear. Trimming removed 3 bases at V and 2 bases at J, with 2 bases between. This CDR3 comprises 11 residues. Germline V gene lookup returns CDR1 SQVTM and CDR2 ANQGSEA. CDR3 DNA: TGCAGCGTTGATGCTGGAAACACCATATATTTT. Encoded protein: CSVDAGNTIYF. Looking up the rest from reference TRBV29-1 and TRBJ1-3 gives the full variable domain: SAVISQKPSRDICQRGTSLTIQCQVDSQVTMMFWYRQQPGQSLTLIATANQGSEATYESGFVIDKFPISRPNLTFSTLTVSNMSPEDSSIYLCSVDAGNTIYFGEGSWLTVV.

There are many counts of this clonotype. The chain is built from TRBV2 and TRBJ1-2; D is undetermined. V was clipped by 4 bases and J by 5 bases, with 11 bases between them. The CDR3 loop spans 13 amino acids. CDR1 SNHLY and CDR2 FYNNEI come from the germline V gene. Here the CDR3 DNA reads TGTGCCAGCAGTGTTGAGTTTCGGTATGGCTACACCTTC. Encoded protein: CASSVEFRYGYTF. Full variable domain (rest looked up from reference TRBV2 and TRBJ1-2): EPEVTQTPSHQVTQMGQEVILRCVPISNHLYFYWYRQILGQKVEFLVSFYNNEISEKSEIFDDQFSVERPDGSNFTLKIRSTKLEDSAMYFCASSVEFRYGYTFGSGTRLTVV.

The chain employs TRBV2 and TRBJ2-7; the match to TRBD2 covers 7 bases. J gave up 2 bases and V 7 bases, and 11 bases lay outside the gene matches. The germline V gene has CDR1 SNHLY and CDR2 FYNNEI. CDR3 size: 15 residues. CDR3 bases: TGTGCCAGCATCCGAGGGGAGGGGAGGCCCTACGAGCAGTACTTC. Amino acids: CASIRGEGRPYEQYF.

The V and J genes are TRBV13 and TRBJ1-2; 7 bases are shared with TRBD1. The germline gives CDR1 PRHDT, CDR2 FYEKMQ (reference sequence). This CDR3 contains 17 residues. Trimming removed 8 bases from V and 1 base from J; junction bases left unmatched: 16. The CDR3 bases are TGTGCCAGCCGAGCTTATATAAAGGACAGGAGTAACTATGGCTACACCTTC. Amino acids: CASRAYIKDRSNYGYTF.

The rearrangement uses TRBV9 and TRBJ2-1, with 11 bases identical to TRBD1. The V gene's germline CDR1 is SGDLS and CDR2 YYNGEE. V lost 4 bases, J lost 8 bases, and 8 bases stayed unmatched. This CDR3 comprises 15 residues. The CDR3 region has the DNA TGTGCCAGCAGCACCGGACAGGGGGCTTGGGATGAGCAGTTCTTC. Translating it yields CASSTGQGAWDEQFF.

This clonotype has only a few counts. The CDR3 end shows no conserved phenylalanine or tryptophan, and so a read error is likely. The chain joins TRBV4-1 to TRBJ1-2; D uncertain. From germline, CDR1 is MGHRA and CDR2 YSYEKL. This CDR3 is 16 amino acids long. The CDR3 protein is CASGQDPTAANYGYTL. The CDR3 nucleotides are TGCGCCAGCGGCCAAGATCCTACCGCCGCTAACTATGGCTACACCCTC.